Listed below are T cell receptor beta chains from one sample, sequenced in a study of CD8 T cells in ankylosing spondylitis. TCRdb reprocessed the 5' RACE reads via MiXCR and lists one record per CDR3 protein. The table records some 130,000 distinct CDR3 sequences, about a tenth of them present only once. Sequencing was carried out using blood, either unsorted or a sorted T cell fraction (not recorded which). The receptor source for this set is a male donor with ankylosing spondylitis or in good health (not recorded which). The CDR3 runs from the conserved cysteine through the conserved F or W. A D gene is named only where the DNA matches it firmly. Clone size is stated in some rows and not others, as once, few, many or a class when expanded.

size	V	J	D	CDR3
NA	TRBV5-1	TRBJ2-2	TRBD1	CATTPQGVGGELFF
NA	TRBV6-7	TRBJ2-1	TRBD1	CAICSYRGRGGGNNEQFF
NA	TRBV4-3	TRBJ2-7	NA	CASSQEGSSGFKYEQYF
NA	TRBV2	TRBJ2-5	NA	CASSDPESKRTQYF
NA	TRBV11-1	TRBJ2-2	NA	CASSLLETGELFF
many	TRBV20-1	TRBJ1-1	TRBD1	CSARPYTGGNTEAFF
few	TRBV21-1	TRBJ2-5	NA	CASRTGGEETQYF
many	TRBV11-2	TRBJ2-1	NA	CASSPRGGGVLNEQFF
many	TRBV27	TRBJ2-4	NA	CASSCGTANDKNIQYF
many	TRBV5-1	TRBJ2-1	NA	CASMGLPSSSYNEQFF
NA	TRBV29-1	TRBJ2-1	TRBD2	CSAERASGVGNEQFF
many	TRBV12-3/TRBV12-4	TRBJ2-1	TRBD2	CATSLPLAGINEQFF
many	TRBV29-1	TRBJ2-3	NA	CSVERQTDYPSTDTQYF
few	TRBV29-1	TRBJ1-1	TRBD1	CSTSYRGNTEAFF
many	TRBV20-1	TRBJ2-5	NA	CSAVGRTVDQETQYF
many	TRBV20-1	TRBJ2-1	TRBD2	CSASSGLAGATEQFF
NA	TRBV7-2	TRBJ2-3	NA	CASSLVTGADTQYF
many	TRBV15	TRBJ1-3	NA	CATSSEFGGSSGNTIYF
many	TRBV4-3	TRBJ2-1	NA	CASSQGSRSYNEQFF
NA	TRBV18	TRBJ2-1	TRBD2	CASSSGLAGGVGEQFF
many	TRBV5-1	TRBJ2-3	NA	CASTMSSTDTQYF
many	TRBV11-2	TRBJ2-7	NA	CASSLVLGSYEQYF
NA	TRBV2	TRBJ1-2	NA	CASSVGVKEQGGYGYTF
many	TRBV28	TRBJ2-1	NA	CASSPQTGSNEQFF
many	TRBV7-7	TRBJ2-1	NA	CASSPGGKTYNEQFF
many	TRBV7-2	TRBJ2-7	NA	CASSLGRVGASYEQYF
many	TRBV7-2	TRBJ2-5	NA	CASSSDRSIGTQYF
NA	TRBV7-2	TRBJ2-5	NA	CASSLAWQEETQYF
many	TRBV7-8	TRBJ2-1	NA	CASSTSHEQFF
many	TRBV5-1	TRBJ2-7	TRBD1	CASSLGDSSYEQYF
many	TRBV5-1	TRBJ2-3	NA	CASSLDVDTDTQYF
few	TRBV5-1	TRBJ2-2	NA	CASSLEPIGTGEPFF
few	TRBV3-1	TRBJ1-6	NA	CASSQGTTNSPLHF
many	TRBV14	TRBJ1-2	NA	CASRPTGASYGYTF
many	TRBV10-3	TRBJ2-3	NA	CATNPGGAQKTDTQYF
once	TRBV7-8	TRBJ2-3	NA	CASSLVPRGGLDRQYF
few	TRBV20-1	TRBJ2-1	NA	CSARDLLGESVYNEQFF
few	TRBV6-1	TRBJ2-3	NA	CASRSGGPGDGGDTQYF
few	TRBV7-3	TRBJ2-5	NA	CASSLTAEGLETQYF
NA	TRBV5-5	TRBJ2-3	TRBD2	CASSFLAGVTDTQYF
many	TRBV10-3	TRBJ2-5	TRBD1	CAISGGTGQETQYF
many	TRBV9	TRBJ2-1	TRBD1	CASRATTTGDPYNEQFF
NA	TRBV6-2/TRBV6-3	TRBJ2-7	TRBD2	CASRLAVSYEQYF
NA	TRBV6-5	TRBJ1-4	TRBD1	CASSYAGQRREKLFF
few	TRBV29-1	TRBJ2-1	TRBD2	CSVTGTSEYNEQFF